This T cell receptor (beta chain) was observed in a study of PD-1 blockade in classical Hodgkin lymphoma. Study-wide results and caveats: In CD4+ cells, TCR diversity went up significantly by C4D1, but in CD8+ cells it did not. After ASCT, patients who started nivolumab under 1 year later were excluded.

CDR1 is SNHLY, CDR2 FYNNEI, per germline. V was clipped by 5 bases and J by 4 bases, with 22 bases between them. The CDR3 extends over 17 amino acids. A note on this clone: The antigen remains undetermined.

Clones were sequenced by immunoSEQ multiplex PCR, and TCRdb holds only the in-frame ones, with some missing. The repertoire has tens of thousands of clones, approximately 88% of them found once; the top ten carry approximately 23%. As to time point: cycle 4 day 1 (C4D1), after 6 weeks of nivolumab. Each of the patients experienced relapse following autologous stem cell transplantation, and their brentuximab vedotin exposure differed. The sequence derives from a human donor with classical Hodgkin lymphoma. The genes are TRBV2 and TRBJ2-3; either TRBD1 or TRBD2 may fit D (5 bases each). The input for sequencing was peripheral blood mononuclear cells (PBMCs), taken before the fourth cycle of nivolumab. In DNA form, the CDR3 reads TGTGCCAGCAGTACCGGGCGCAGGGAGTCGGGTCCAGATACGCAGTATTTT. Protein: CASSTGRRESGPDTQYF.